This T cell receptor beta chain appears in the sequencing data of a study of blood T cell repertoires in COVID-19. Background on the study: T cells, B-cell-depleted T cells, or PBMCs supplied cDNA or gDNA.

Study processing details: It was from reference gene primer amplification that nucleated cell counts were estimated. Sequencing used immunoSEQ multiplex PCR; TCRdb keeps in-frame clones, though not all of them. The D gene and trimming were derived from the DNA, and the V and J assignments and clone size from that table. The sample records around 180,000 clones, roughly three quarters being singletons. Study members were between roughly 18 and 100 years old and lived in roughly 24 US regions. Researchers sorted participants into cohorts using their self-reported clinical history. The CDR3 covers 15 residues. CDR1 and CDR2 from the germline V gene are ENHRY and SYGVKD. Germline trimming cut 4 bases from V and 1 base from J; bases unmatched to any gene: 3.

The source is a woman aged 50 to 65 with acute COVID-19. V usage is TRBV10-3 and J usage is TRBJ1-2; 10 bases are a match to TRBD1. Sequenced input: PBMCs or T cells enriched from blood (not recorded which). The chain's CDR3 is CAISGRDRGNYGYTF. CDR3 coding DNA: TGTGCCATCAGTGGCCGGGACAGGGGTAACTATGGCTACACCTTC.